What follows is one TCR beta chain and its context. Its cognate antigen is unknown. TCRdb re-analysed the reads in MiXCR, keeping a single row per CDR3 protein. The sample has 750,000 to 950,000 distinct CDR3 sequences, about 27% seen once; the top ten hold around 13%. This CDR3 is built from 15 residues. Germline lookup yields CDR1 MNHNY and CDR2 SVGAGI (reference sequence). The V end lost 7 bases, the J end lost 0 bases, and 13 bases lay between the germline ends. This entry comes from a study of T cell repertoires in cytomegalovirus infection. The V call is TRBV6-6, the J call TRBJ1-5; D not certain. This specimen was cultured CD8+ T cells from PBMCs, taken from culture after CMV antigen stimulation. The source of this sequence is a human donor in good health (CMV status not recorded). Some clones in this sample may be carry-over from other donors' samples. The CDR3 sequence: CASTHPQASNQPQHF. The CDR3 nucleotides read TGTGCCAGCACCCACCCCCAGGCTAGCAATCAGCCCCAGCATTTT.